Below are 14 T cell receptor beta chains sequenced from a single sample in a study of Tregs in tolerant kidney transplant recipients. The assay was immunoSEQ multiplex PCR, and TCRdb's table has in-frame clones only and misses some. The specimen's table records under 35,000 clones. The source was CD8+ T cells from blood, collected before the transplant. The source is a human donor who received a combined kidney and bone marrow transplant.

Concerning this clone: The CDR3 goes on 3 residues after the read ends, and that part is filled in from the germline J gene. This chain joins TRBV29-1 and TRBJ2-1; 10 nucleotides line up with TRBD1. V shed 4 bases and J 5 bases; nucleotides not matched to a gene: 8. The germline gives CDR1 SQVTM, CDR2 ANQGSEA. The CDR3 is made up of 15 amino acids. The DNA read from the CDR3 is TGCAGCGTTGGGGTTGGGACAGGGGATCACAATGAG. Amino acids: CSVGVGTGDHNE. The whole CDR3 is CSVGVGTGDHNEQFF.

Points on this clone: The read terminates 3 residues ahead of where the CDR3 ends, so the germline J gene completes it. The chain uses TRBV19 and TRBJ2-5, with D tentatively TRBD1 (6 bases). Germline loops: CDR1 LNHDA, CDR2 SQIVND (reference sequence). The V gene lost 5 bases and the J gene lost 5 bases, with 15 bases spanning the gap. This CDR3 is built from 14 residues. CDR3 sequence reads: CASSEARGGETQYF. Incomplete CDR3 DNA: TGTGCCAGTAGTGAGGCCAGGGGTGGGGAGACC.

A note on this clone: The read terminates 3 residues ahead of where the CDR3 ends, so the germline J gene completes it. The chain links TRBV7-9 to TRBJ2-3, with D tentatively TRBD2 (7 bases). CDR3 length equals 14 residues. CDR1 is SEHNR, CDR2 FQNEAQ, per germline (reference sequence). Between the trimmed V and J ends, which lost 5 bases and 6 bases, there was a span of 15 bases. CDR3 protein: CASSLRGGMDTQYF. CDR3 DNA (partial): TGTGCCAGCAGCCTAAGGGGGGGTATGGATACG.

For this clone: The CDR3 is cut off 3 residues early in the read; its end comes from the germline J gene. The rearrangement uses TRBV20-1 and TRBJ1-2; D not resolved. Trimming took off 5 bases at V and 4 bases at J, with 20 bases between the two ends. The CDR3 loop spans 15 amino acids. Germline V lookup: CDR1 DFQATT, CDR2 SNEGSKA (reference sequence). The CDR3 DNA, read in part, is TGCAGTGCTCACGGGTCGACGCTCTCGGTCTATGGC. Its protein is CSAHGSTLSVYG. The whole CDR3 region reads CSAHGSTLSVYGYTF.

Comment on this clone: The CDR3 goes on 3 residues after the read ends, and that part is filled in from the germline J gene. V usage is TRBV16 and J usage is TRBJ1-2; D is possibly TRBD1 (5 bases). CDR1 and CDR2 (germline): KGHSY, FQNENV. This CDR3 spans 15 amino acids. Trimming removed 0 bases from V and 5 bases from J, with 13 bases in between. This CDR3 reads CASSQSWQGGYGYTF. The sequenced CDR3 bases are TGTGCCAGCAGCCAATCGTGGCAGGGTGGGTATGGC.

Of note for this clone: The DNA ends 3 residues before the CDR3 does, and the rest of the CDR3 is filled in from the germline J gene. V is TRBV30 and J is TRBJ2-4; D uncertain. This CDR3 is built from 13 residues. In germline, CDR1 is GTSNPN, CDR2 SVGIG (reference sequence). Trimming took off 0 bases at V and 3 bases at J, with 6 bases between the two ends. The CDR3 DNA, read in part, is TGTGCCTGGAGTGTAGACAACAAAAACATT. This encodes CAWSVDNKNI. The whole CDR3 region reads CAWSVDNKNIQYF.

About this clone itself: Sequencing ends 3 residues short of the CDR3 end; the germline J gene provides the rest. V usage is TRBV20-1 and J usage is TRBJ1-1; maybe TRBD1 (5 bases). The V and J ends lost 7 bases and 1 base respectively, with 10 bases between them. The CDR3 is made up of 12 amino acids. The germline V gene encodes CDR1 DFQATT and CDR2 SNEGSKA (reference sequence). The CDR3 is CSVLGQNTEAFF. The sequenced CDR3 bases are TGCAGTGTCCTAGGACAGAACACTGAA.

As for this clone: The CDR3 end is not reached by the read, which stops 3 residues before it; the germline J gene fills it in. The rearrangement uses TRBV19 and TRBJ2-1; D might be TRBD1 (6 bases). Germline V gene lookup returns CDR1 LNHDA and CDR2 SQIVND (reference sequence). The CDR3 covers 15 residues. V lost 9 bases and J 3 bases, leaving 18 bases between the germline ends. The DNA read from the CDR3 is TGTGCCAGCCGATCCGGGACATCAGGCTACAATGAG. Translation: CASRSGTSGYNE. The full CDR3 protein is CASRSGTSGYNEQFF.

Details on this clone: Read data end 3 residues before the CDR3 end; the end is taken from the germline J gene. The chain combines TRBV29-1 with TRBJ2-1; D possibly corresponds to TRBD2 (5 bases). CDR3 length: 11 amino acids. V lost 4 bases and J 9 bases, leaving 10 bases between the germline ends. Germline loops: CDR1 SQVTM, CDR2 ANQGSEA. The sequenced CDR3 bases are TGCAGCGTTGTCCTCGGGGTTGAG. Translated: CSVVLGVE. The full CDR3 is CSVVLGVEQFF.

In regard to this clone: The CDR3 end is not reached by the read, which stops 3 residues before it; the germline J gene fills it in. The chain combines TRBV28 with TRBJ2-3; D gene ambiguous. This CDR3 comprises 12 residues. CDR1 and CDR2 (germline): MDHEN, SYDVKM. Trimming pared 4 bases from V and 6 bases from J, leaving 8 bases between. This CDR3 is CASSSTGDTQYF. The part of the CDR3 DNA that was read is TGTGCCAGCAGTTCCACCGGGGATACG. Variable domain in full (rest from reference TRBV28 and TRBJ2-3): DVKVTQSSRYLVKRTGEKVFLECVQDMDHENMFWYRQDPGLGLRLIYFSYDVKMKEKGDIPEGYSVSREKKERFSLILESASTNQTSMYLCASSSTGDTQYFGPGTRLTVL.

Points on this clone: The read falls 3 residues short of the CDR3 end, and the missing part is taken from the germline J gene. The V call is TRBV20-1, the J call TRBJ2-1; 9 bases map to TRBD2. Germline assignment: CDR1 DFQATT and CDR2 SNEGSKA (reference sequence). The CDR3 length is 16 residues. V shed 0 bases and J 5 bases; nucleotides not matched to a gene: 8. This chain's CDR3 is CSARDLLAGMDNEQFF. The CDR3 bases that were read are TGCAGTGCTAGAGATCTCCTAGCGGGAATGGACAATGAG.

Of note for this clone: The read stops 3 residues short of the end of the CDR3; the missing end is completed from the germline J gene. The rearrangement uses TRBV2 and TRBJ1-5; no clear D. The CDR3 extends over 13 amino acids. The V gene lost 1 base and the J gene lost 9 bases, with 10 bases spanning the gap. Per germline, CDR1 SNHLY and CDR2 FYNNEI. The CDR3: CASSEGRITPQHF. The DNA read from the CDR3 is TGTGCCAGCAGTGAAGGCAGGATTACGCCC.

Note on this clone: Read coverage stops 3 residues before the CDR3 terminus; the germline J gene supplies the remainder. The chain recombines TRBV5-1 with TRBJ2-2; 9 bases line up with TRBD2. The trim removed 2 bases at V and 6 bases at J, leaving 8 bases unmatched. This CDR3 region has 16 residues. Germline values: CDR1 SGHRS, CDR2 YFSETQ. CDR3 DNA, as far as it was read: TGCGCCAGCAGCTTTTTGGGGCTAGCGGGACCCGGGGAG. It encodes CASSFLGLAGPGE. The whole CDR3 is CASSFLGLAGPGELFF.

A remark on this clone: The read stops 3 residues short of the end of the CDR3; the missing end is completed from the germline J gene. The chain employs TRBV28 and TRBJ2-7; 7 bases map to TRBD1. CDR1 is MDHEN, CDR2 SYDVKM, per germline. J was trimmed by 4 bases and V by 2 bases; bases with no gene match: 11. This CDR3 has 16 residues. The covered CDR3 bases are TGTGCCAGCAGTTTAATGGGACAGACACCCAATTACGAG. Residues: CASSLMGQTPNYE. The CDR3 as a whole reads CASSLMGQTPNYEQYF.